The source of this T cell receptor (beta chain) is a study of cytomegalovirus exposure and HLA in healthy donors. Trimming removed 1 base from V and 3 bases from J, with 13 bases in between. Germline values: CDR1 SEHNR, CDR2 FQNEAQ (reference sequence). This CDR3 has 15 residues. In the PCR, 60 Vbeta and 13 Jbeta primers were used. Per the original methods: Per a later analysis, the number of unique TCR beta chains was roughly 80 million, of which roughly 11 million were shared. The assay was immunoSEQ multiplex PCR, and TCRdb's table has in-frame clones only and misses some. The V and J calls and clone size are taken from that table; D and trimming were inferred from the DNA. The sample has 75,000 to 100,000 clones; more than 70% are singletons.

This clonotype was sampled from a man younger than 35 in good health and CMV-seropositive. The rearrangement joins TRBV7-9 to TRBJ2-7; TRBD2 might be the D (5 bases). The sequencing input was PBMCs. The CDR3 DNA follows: TGTGCCAGCAGCTTAGGGTACGGGAAAGACTACGAGCAGTACTTC. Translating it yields CASSLGYGKDYEQYF. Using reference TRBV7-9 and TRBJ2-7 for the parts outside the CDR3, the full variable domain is DTGVSQNPRHKITKRGQNVTFRCDPISEHNRLYWYRQTLGQGPEFLTYFQNEAQLEKSRLLSDRFSAERPKGSFSTLEIQRTEQGDSAMYLCASSLGYGKDYEQYFGPGTRLTVT.